The rows below give T cell receptor beta chains drawn from one sample of a study of blood T cell repertoires in COVID-19. The table came from immunoSEQ multiplex PCR; TCRdb's copy has only in-frame clones and leaves some out. The sample includes approximately 210,000 clones, over 75% of them seen just once. What was sequenced was peripheral blood. These TCRs come from a man in his fifties or sixties with COVID-19, enrolled during active disease. Both conserved end residues are part of each CDR3. A D gene is named only where the DNA matches it firmly. Clone size appears in some rows only: once, few, many, or a class for an expanded clone.

J: TRBJ2-3; size: -; D: -; V: TRBV7-3; DNA: TGTGCCAGCAGCTTTCGAGGGCAGGCCACAGATACGCAGTATTTT; CDR3: CASSFRGQATDTQYF
J: TRBJ2-2; size: -; D: -; V: TRBV7-3; DNA: TGTGCCAGCAGCTTAAACGGGGTAGACACCGGGGAGCTGTTTTTT; CDR3: CASSLNGVDTGELFF
J: TRBJ1-5; size: -; D: TRBD1; V: TRBV19; DNA: TGTGCCAGCGCCATCCCGGGACAGGGAAGTCAGCCCCAGCATTTT; CDR3: CASAIPGQGSQPQHF
J: TRBJ1-2; size: -; D: TRBD1; V: TRBV29-1; DNA: TGCAGCGTTGAAGTAACAGGGGTTCCGTTTGGCTACACCTTC; CDR3: CSVEVTGVPFGYTF
J: TRBJ1-5; size: once; D: TRBD1; V: TRBV24-1; DNA: TGTGCCACCAGTGATGGAGGGCAGGGGGGCAATCAGCCCCAGCATTTT; CDR3: CATSDGGQGGNQPQHF
J: TRBJ1-1; size: -; D: -; V: TRBV10-3; DNA: TGTGCCATCAGTGATCGGGAGGAGGACACTGAAGCTTTCTTT; CDR3: CAISDREEDTEAFF
J: TRBJ2-3; size: -; D: TRBD2; V: TRBV10-3; DNA: TGTGCCATCAGAAGACTAGCGGGAGAGATAGATACGCAGTATTTT; CDR3: CAIRRLAGEIDTQYF
J: TRBJ2-1; size: -; D: -; V: TRBV6-2/TRBV6-3; DNA: TGTGCCAGCAGTCTACGTTTTCGGGGGGCCGAGCAGTTCTTC; CDR3: CASSLRFRGAEQFF
J: TRBJ1-1; size: -; D: TRBD1; V: TRBV11-2; DNA: TGTGCCAGCAGCTTAGCGGCCGGGACAGGGCGGACTGAAGCTTTCTTT; CDR3: CASSLAAGTGRTEAFF
J: TRBJ2-1; size: -; D: TRBD2; V: TRBV7-6; DNA: TGTGCCAGCAGCCCAGGACTAGCGGGGGGGATTGAGCAGTTCTTC; CDR3: CASSPGLAGGIEQFF
J: TRBJ1-3; size: -; D: -; V: TRBV7-6; DNA: TGTGCCAGCAGCCGGGACACCAACTCTGGAAACACCATATATTTT; CDR3: CASSRDTNSGNTIYF
J: TRBJ2-7; size: few; D: TRBD1; V: TRBV29-1; DNA: TGCAGCGTTGTTGGTTCAGAGTGGCAGGGACAGGGGTCCTACGAGCAGTACTTC; CDR3: CSVVGSEWQGQGSYEQYF
J: TRBJ2-2; size: -; D: TRBD2; V: TRBV7-8; DNA: TGTGCCAGCAGCCCTAGCACCCTTAGCGGGAGGGCGAGCACCGGGGAGCTGTTTTTT; CDR3: CASSPSTLSGRASTGELFF
J: TRBJ2-2; size: once; D: TRBD2; V: TRBV6-6; DNA: TGTGCCACAAGGACTAGCGGGAGTATAAGCACCGGGGAGCTGTTTTTT; CDR3: CATRTSGSISTGELFF
J: TRBJ2-5; size: -; D: TRBD2; V: TRBV7-8; DNA: TGTGCCAGCAGCTCAGGACTAGCTAATTTACAAGAGACCCAGTACTTC; CDR3: CASSSGLANLQETQYF
J: TRBJ1-1; size: -; D: TRBD1; V: TRBV10-2; DNA: TGCGCCAGCAGTGACCCGGGACAGGGAAGCACTGAAGCTTTCTTT; CDR3: CASSDPGQGSTEAFF
J: TRBJ1-5; size: -; D: -; V: TRBV10-2; DNA: TGCGCCAGCCAAGAAGGAGGGTACGGCAATCAGCCCCAGCATTTT; CDR3: CASQEGGYGNQPQHF
J: TRBJ2-1; size: -; D: -; V: TRBV6-5; DNA: TGTGCCAGCAGTTCGGGGTTCAATGAGCAGTTCTTC; CDR3: CASSSGFNEQFF
J: TRBJ2-1; size: -; D: TRBD2; V: TRBV19; DNA: TGTGCCAGTAGCAGATCGACTAGCGGAAACTCCTACAATGAGCAGTTCTTC; CDR3: CASSRSTSGNSYNEQFF
J: TRBJ1-2; size: -; D: -; V: TRBV18; DNA: TGTGCCAGCTCACCAGGGGGCGGTGGTGGCTACACCTTC; CDR3: CASSPGGGGGYTF
J: TRBJ2-7; size: -; D: TRBD1; V: TRBV6-5; DNA: TGTGCCAGCAGTTACGGGACAGGGGGTTGGGAGCAGTACTTC; CDR3: CASSYGTGGWEQYF
J: TRBJ2-5; size: -; D: TRBD1; V: TRBV29-1; DNA: TGCAGCGGCCTCGGACAGGGGGCTGTGGAGACCCAGTACTTC; CDR3: CSGLGQGAVETQYF
J: TRBJ2-3; size: few; D: -; V: TRBV11-2; DNA: TGTGCCAGCACGCAAAGTTGGGGGGGCACAGATACGCAGTATTTT; CDR3: CASTQSWGGTDTQYF
J: TRBJ2-2; size: -; D: TRBD1; V: TRBV9; DNA: TGTGCCAGCAGCCCCCGGGACAGAGTAACGAACACCGGGGAGCTGTTTTTT; CDR3: CASSPRDRVTNTGELFF
J: TRBJ1-5; size: once; D: -; V: TRBV10-3; DNA: TGTGCCATCTCACCCCAAGGGGGGGGCGATCAGCCCCAGCATTTT; CDR3: CAISPQGGGDQPQHF
J: TRBJ2-1; size: once; D: -; V: TRBV19; DNA: TGTGCCAGTAGTATCGGACTGTTAGGCCGGGCGAATGAGCAGTTCTTC; CDR3: CASSIGLLGRANEQFF
J: TRBJ2-1; size: -; D: -; V: TRBV2; DNA: TGTGCCAGCCAATCAAACAGCAATGAGCAGTTCTTC; CDR3: CASQSNSNEQFF
J: TRBJ1-3; size: -; D: TRBD1; V: TRBV6-2/TRBV6-3; DNA: TGTGCCAGCAGTGCCGACAGGGCTGGAAACACCATATATTTT; CDR3: CASSADRAGNTIYF
J: TRBJ2-7; size: -; D: TRBD2; V: TRBV6-2/TRBV6-3; DNA: TGTGCCAGCAGTAGACTAGCGGGGAACTACGAGCAGTACTTC; CDR3: CASSRLAGNYEQYF
J: TRBJ2-1; size: -; D: -; V: TRBV5-1; DNA: TGCGCCAGCAGCCCGGTTCAGGCAGGGGACAATGAGCAGTTCTTC; CDR3: CASSPVQAGDNEQFF
J: TRBJ2-3; size: -; D: TRBD2; V: TRBV19; DNA: TGTGCCAGTGGTTATAGCGGGGGGGGAAGGACAGATACGCAGTATTTT; CDR3: CASGYSGGGRTDTQYF
J: TRBJ1-5; size: -; D: TRBD1; V: TRBV7-2; DNA: TGTGCCAGCAGCTTAGGGACAGGGGGCTATCAGCCCCAGCATTTT; CDR3: CASSLGTGGYQPQHF
J: TRBJ1-1; size: -; D: TRBD1; V: TRBV7-9; DNA: TGTGCCAGCAGCTTAGGTCTGGCAGGGGGATTCACTGAAGCTTTCTTT; CDR3: CASSLGLAGGFTEAFF
J: TRBJ2-7; size: -; D: -; V: TRBV4-3; DNA: TGCGCCAGCAGCCGTCGACAGGACTACGAGCAGTACTTC; CDR3: CASSRRQDYEQYF
J: TRBJ1-5; size: -; D: -; V: TRBV19; DNA: TGTGCCAGTAGTGGGCCGGGGGTTTGGGATCAGCCCCAGCATTTT; CDR3: CASSGPGVWDQPQHF
J: TRBJ1-6; size: -; D: -; V: TRBV15; DNA: TGTGCCACCAGCAGAGATTTGACAGGATCCGCCCCCCTCCACTTT; CDR3: CATSRDLTGSAPLHF
J: TRBJ2-2; size: -; D: TRBD2; V: TRBV6-6; DNA: TGTGCCAGCAGTTCCCCTAGCGGGAGCACCGGGGAGCTGTTTTTT; CDR3: CASSSPSGSTGELFF
J: TRBJ2-2; size: -; D: -; V: TRBV27; DNA: TGTGCCAGCAGTTTATCTGAGATCGAAAGGCTGTTTTTT; CDR3: CASSLSEIERLFF
J: TRBJ2-7; size: -; D: TRBD1; V: TRBV7-8; DNA: TGTGCCAGCAGCTTAGTAGGGACAGGGGGGTACGAGCAGTACTTC; CDR3: CASSLVGTGGYEQYF
J: TRBJ1-1; size: -; D: -; V: TRBV7-9; DNA: TGTGCCAGCAGCTTAGTATGGCAGGGTGGTGAAGCTTTCTTT; CDR3: CASSLVWQGGEAFF
J: TRBJ2-7; size: -; D: TRBD1; V: TRBV6-2/TRBV6-3; DNA: TGTGCCAGCAGTAACCGGGACAGGGGGCGCGGGTACGAGCAGTACTTC; CDR3: CASSNRDRGRGYEQYF